Listed below are T cell receptor beta chains from one sample, sequenced in a study of long-term antiretroviral therapy in people with HIV. Clones were sequenced by immunoSEQ multiplex PCR, and TCRdb holds only the in-frame ones, with some missing. The sample yields 30,000 to 40,000 clones, approximately 83% seen once. The sample in question was unsorted PBMCs, obtained 0.4 years before starting antiretroviral therapy. All receptors derive from a young man with HIV. The CDR3 runs from the conserved cysteine through the conserved F or W. The D gene is left open where the match is weak. Expanded clones get a size class; other rows say once, few or many, or leave the size out.

D gene: TRBD1
J gene: TRBJ1-1
V gene: TRBV6-5
clone size: few
CDR3 DNA: TGTGCCAGCAGCTTCCAGGGGGGCGGGATTTTTGAAGCTTTCTTT
CDR3 protein: CASSFQGGGIFEAFF

D gene: -
J gene: TRBJ2-4
V gene: TRBV5-6
clone size: -
CDR3 DNA: TGTGCCAGCACCACCGTCGGGCCGAAGGGCTGGGCCAAAAACATTCAGTACTTC
CDR3 protein: CASTTVGPKGWAKNIQYF

D gene: TRBD1
J gene: TRBJ2-7
V gene: TRBV19
clone size: -
CDR3 DNA: TGTGCCAGTAGTATAGCCCTAGAACCTACAGGGGGCCTCTCCTACGAGCAGTACTTC
CDR3 protein: CASSIALEPTGGLSYEQYF

D gene: -
J gene: TRBJ2-5
V gene: TRBV6-5
clone size: few
CDR3 DNA: TGTGCCAGCAGTTACTCGATCGGTACAGGGGAGACCCAGTACTTC
CDR3 protein: CASSYSIGTGETQYF

D gene: -
J gene: TRBJ2-2
V gene: TRBV6-5
clone size: -
CDR3 DNA: TGTGCCAGCAGTTCTCTTTACAGGGACACCGGGGAGCTGTTTTTT
CDR3 protein: CASSSLYRDTGELFF

D gene: TRBD1
J gene: TRBJ2-3
V gene: TRBV19
clone size: -
CDR3 DNA: TGTGCCAGTAGTAGACAGGGGACAGATACGCAGTATTTT
CDR3 protein: CASSRQGTDTQYF

D gene: TRBD1
J gene: TRBJ1-5
V gene: TRBV13
clone size: -
CDR3 DNA: TGTGCCAGCAGCTTAGGGGACAGGTCAGATCAGCCCCAGCATTTT
CDR3 protein: CASSLGDRSDQPQHF

D gene: TRBD2
J gene: TRBJ2-7
V gene: TRBV10-3
clone size: -
CDR3 DNA: TGTGCCAGCACCTCCAGGGCGCGGGGGACCTACGAGCAGTACTTC
CDR3 protein: CASTSRARGTYEQYF

D gene: -
J gene: TRBJ1-2
V gene: TRBV30
clone size: -
CDR3 DNA: TGTGCCTGGAGTGTCGCGCAGGGGAATGGCTACACCTTC
CDR3 protein: CAWSVAQGNGYTF

D gene: -
J gene: TRBJ2-5
V gene: TRBV7-9
clone size: -
CDR3 DNA: TGTGCCAGCAGCTTCGGGGGAGGTGAGACCCAGTACTTC
CDR3 protein: CASSFGGGETQYF

D gene: TRBD2
J gene: TRBJ2-1
V gene: TRBV2
clone size: -
CDR3 DNA: TGTGCCAGCAGCGGACTAGCGGGGGGGACTGACAATGAGCAGTTCTTC
CDR3 protein: CASSGLAGGTDNEQFF

D gene: TRBD1
J gene: TRBJ2-7
V gene: TRBV25-1
clone size: -
CDR3 DNA: TGTGCCAGCAGTGGATGGGACAGGGGCTCGGGCGAGCAGTACTTC
CDR3 protein: CASSGWDRGSGEQYF

D gene: TRBD1
J gene: TRBJ2-3
V gene: TRBV9
clone size: -
CDR3 DNA: TGTGCCAGCAGCGTAGGACAGGGGGGCGAATATACGCAGTATTTT
CDR3 protein: CASSVGQGGEYTQYF

D gene: -
J gene: TRBJ1-2
V gene: TRBV7-2
clone size: -
CDR3 DNA: TGTGCCAGCAGCTTAGTGCGGGGGGGGGACTATGGCTACACCTTC
CDR3 protein: CASSLVRGGDYGYTF

D gene: -
J gene: TRBJ1-2
V gene: TRBV19
clone size: -
CDR3 DNA: TGTGCCAGTAGTATTTGGGACGGAATCTATGGCTACACCTTC
CDR3 protein: CASSIWDGIYGYTF

D gene: -
J gene: TRBJ1-3
V gene: TRBV4-2
clone size: -
CDR3 DNA: TGTGCCAGCAGCCCCGGGACGGCTGGAAACACCATATATTTT
CDR3 protein: CASSPGTAGNTIYF

D gene: -
J gene: TRBJ2-5
V gene: TRBV6-1
clone size: -
CDR3 DNA: TGTGCCAGCAGTGGATCAGCGGTAGGAGAGACCCAGTACTTC
CDR3 protein: CASSGSAVGETQYF

D gene: -
J gene: TRBJ2-7
V gene: TRBV28
clone size: -
CDR3 DNA: TGTGCCAGCAGTTTAGTCCACGGGAACTACGAGCAGTACTTC
CDR3 protein: CASSLVHGNYEQYF

D gene: TRBD2
J gene: TRBJ2-1
V gene: TRBV9
clone size: few
CDR3 DNA: TGTGCCAGCAGCGCGACTAGCGAGACCTACAATGAGCAGTTCTTC
CDR3 protein: CASSATSETYNEQFF

D gene: -
J gene: TRBJ2-7
V gene: TRBV9
clone size: once
CDR3 DNA: TGTGCCAGCAGCGTAGGGGACAATTCCTACGAGCAGTACTTC
CDR3 protein: CASSVGDNSYEQYF

D gene: -
J gene: TRBJ2-3
V gene: TRBV18
clone size: -
CDR3 DNA: TGTGCCAGCTCACCGCGTGGGGTTCGAGATACGCAGTATTTT
CDR3 protein: CASSPRGVRDTQYF

D gene: -
J gene: TRBJ1-2
V gene: TRBV19
clone size: -
CDR3 DNA: TGTGCCAGTAGTATCACGGGGGACTATGGCTACACCTTC
CDR3 protein: CASSITGDYGYTF

D gene: -
J gene: TRBJ1-5
V gene: TRBV9
clone size: few
CDR3 DNA: TGTGCCAGCAGCGTACTAAACCGGGATATTAGCAATCAGCCCCAGCATTTT
CDR3 protein: CASSVLNRDISNQPQHF

D gene: TRBD1
J gene: TRBJ2-1
V gene: TRBV6-4
clone size: -
CDR3 DNA: TGTGCCAGCAGTGCGCTAACGGGACAGGGGGCCGGTGAGCAGTTCTTC
CDR3 protein: CASSALTGQGAGEQFF

D gene: TRBD1
J gene: TRBJ1-2
V gene: TRBV7-3
clone size: -
CDR3 DNA: TGTGCCAGCAGCATGGGACAGGGCGATGGCTACACCTTC
CDR3 protein: CASSMGQGDGYTF

D gene: -
J gene: TRBJ2-2
V gene: TRBV10-3
clone size: -
CDR3 DNA: TGTGCCATCACTAGCAGGGCTACCGGGGAGCTGTTTTTT
CDR3 protein: CAITSRATGELFF

D gene: -
J gene: TRBJ2-7
V gene: TRBV27
clone size: -
CDR3 DNA: TGTGCCAGCAGCTACAGGGTTCCTCAGAACGAGCAGTACTTC
CDR3 protein: CASSYRVPQNEQYF

D gene: -
J gene: TRBJ2-7
V gene: TRBV5-1
clone size: -
CDR3 DNA: TGCGCCAGCAGCTTGTTTCGGAATACCCCCTACGAGCAGTACTTC
CDR3 protein: CASSLFRNTPYEQYF

D gene: -
J gene: TRBJ1-1
V gene: TRBV5-1
clone size: -
CDR3 DNA: TGCGCCAGCAGCTTAGTAATTTCGAACACTGAAGCTTTCTTT
CDR3 protein: CASSLVISNTEAFF

D gene: TRBD2
J gene: TRBJ2-7
V gene: TRBV5-1
clone size: -
CDR3 DNA: TGCGCCAGCAGCTGGGCGGGGGGGTCCTACGAGCAGTACTTC
CDR3 protein: CASSWAGGSYEQYF

D gene: -
J gene: TRBJ1-5
V gene: TRBV6-1
clone size: -
CDR3 DNA: TGTGCCAGCAGGTCCAGCGATAATCAGCCCCAGCATTTT
CDR3 protein: CASRSSDNQPQHF

D gene: -
J gene: TRBJ1-2
V gene: TRBV30
clone size: -
CDR3 DNA: TGTGCCTGGAGTGACGTGGTGCCCAACTATGGCTACACCTTC
CDR3 protein: CAWSDVVPNYGYTF

D gene: -
J gene: TRBJ2-4
V gene: TRBV30
clone size: -
CDR3 DNA: TGTGCCTTAAGGGACCAGAAAAACATTCAGTACTTC
CDR3 protein: CALRDQKNIQYF

D gene: -
J gene: TRBJ1-1
V gene: TRBV19
clone size: -
CDR3 DNA: TGTGCCAGTAGTATAGGGGGGACGGCGAACACTGAAGCTTTCTTT
CDR3 protein: CASSIGGTANTEAFF

D gene: -
J gene: TRBJ1-4
V gene: TRBV30
clone size: -
CDR3 DNA: TGTGCCTGGAGTAGGTCGGGGACACCCGAAAAACTGTTTTTT
CDR3 protein: CAWSRSGTPEKLFF

D gene: -
J gene: TRBJ1-3
V gene: TRBV18
clone size: -
CDR3 DNA: TGTGCCAGCTCACCACTGGTACGGGGCTCTTCGGGAAACACCATATATTTT
CDR3 protein: CASSPLVRGSSGNTIYF

D gene: TRBD1
J gene: TRBJ1-1
V gene: TRBV14
clone size: -
CDR3 DNA: TGTGCCAGCAGCGAACGGACAGGGCTGAACACTGAAGCTTTCTTT
CDR3 protein: CASSERTGLNTEAFF

D gene: -
J gene: TRBJ2-7
V gene: TRBV7-9
clone size: -
CDR3 DNA: TGTGCCAGCAGCCCCCCCTTATTGTACGAGCAGTACTTC
CDR3 protein: CASSPPLLYEQYF

D gene: -
J gene: TRBJ2-3
V gene: TRBV29-1
clone size: -
CDR3 DNA: TGCAGCGTTGCGGGGAGTACAGATACGCAGTATTTT
CDR3 protein: CSVAGSTDTQYF

D gene: TRBD1
J gene: TRBJ2-1
V gene: TRBV9
clone size: -
CDR3 DNA: TGTGCCAGCAGTTTCGACAGGGACCTCTACAATGAGCAGTTCTTC
CDR3 protein: CASSFDRDLYNEQFF

D gene: -
J gene: TRBJ2-2
V gene: TRBV7-9
clone size: -
CDR3 DNA: TGTGCCAGCAGCGGGAGGCCCAACACCGGGGAGCTGTTTTTT
CDR3 protein: CASSGRPNTGELFF

D gene: -
J gene: TRBJ2-3
V gene: TRBV15
clone size: -
CDR3 DNA: TGTGCCACCAGCACCACCACCAGGGACCCCACAGATACGCAGTATTTT
CDR3 protein: CATSTTTRDPTDTQYF

D gene: -
J gene: TRBJ1-2
V gene: TRBV19
clone size: -
CDR3 DNA: TGTGCCAGTAGTATTTTTTTGGGAGGCCCGGTCTATGGCTACACCTTC
CDR3 protein: CASSIFLGGPVYGYTF

D gene: -
J gene: TRBJ2-3
V gene: TRBV7-8
clone size: -
CDR3 DNA: TGTGCCAGCAGCCCCGGACTATCAGATACGCAGTATTTT
CDR3 protein: CASSPGLSDTQYF

D gene: -
J gene: TRBJ2-1
V gene: TRBV15
clone size: -
CDR3 DNA: TGTGCCACCAGCCTGGACTGGGTCCAAAACAATGAGCAGTTCTTC
CDR3 protein: CATSLDWVQNNEQFF

D gene: TRBD1
J gene: TRBJ2-7
V gene: TRBV10-2
clone size: -
CDR3 DNA: TGCGCCAGCAGTGAGTGGTTCCGGGACAGTCCCTACGAGCAGTACTTC
CDR3 protein: CASSEWFRDSPYEQYF

D gene: -
J gene: TRBJ2-2
V gene: TRBV7-6
clone size: -
CDR3 DNA: TGTGCCAGCAGCTTAGCGGGCCCTCAAGCACCCACCGGGGAGCTGTTTTTT
CDR3 protein: CASSLAGPQAPTGELFF

D gene: -
J gene: TRBJ1-5
V gene: TRBV7-2
clone size: -
CDR3 DNA: TGTGCCAGCAGCTTAGACGTCGGGGCGTACAATCAGCCCCAGCATTTT
CDR3 protein: CASSLDVGAYNQPQHF

D gene: TRBD1
J gene: TRBJ1-1
V gene: TRBV4-1
clone size: few
CDR3 DNA: TGCGCCAGCAGCCCCCGGGCCCTAACAGGGGACGCACCCCTTATGAACACTGAAGCTTTCTTT
CDR3 protein: CASSPRALTGDAPLMNTEAFF

D gene: -
J gene: TRBJ1-1
V gene: TRBV6-6
clone size: -
CDR3 DNA: TGTGCCACGGAGGGGGTGCAGGGATCTGAAGCTTTCTTT
CDR3 protein: CATEGVQGSEAFF

D gene: -
J gene: TRBJ2-3
V gene: TRBV5-1
clone size: -
CDR3 DNA: TGCGCCAGCAGCTCTAGTGCAGGCACAGATACGCAGTATTTT
CDR3 protein: CASSSSAGTDTQYF

D gene: -
J gene: TRBJ1-4
V gene: TRBV4-3
clone size: -
CDR3 DNA: TGCGCCAGCAGCCAACTCGGATCTAATGAAAAACTGTTTTTT
CDR3 protein: CASSQLGSNEKLFF

D gene: TRBD1
J gene: TRBJ2-7
V gene: TRBV28
clone size: -
CDR3 DNA: TGTGCCAGCAGTAGCAGGGGGCCGTACGAGCAGTACTTC
CDR3 protein: CASSSRGPYEQYF

D gene: TRBD1
J gene: TRBJ1-2
V gene: TRBV10-3
clone size: -
CDR3 DNA: TGTGCCATCAGCGACAGACAGGGGTCGGTTGGCTACACCTTC
CDR3 protein: CAISDRQGSVGYTF

D gene: -
J gene: TRBJ2-3
V gene: TRBV5-1
clone size: -
CDR3 DNA: TGCGCCAGCAGCTTGAAGGACGGATTAGATACGCAGTATTTT
CDR3 protein: CASSLKDGLDTQYF

D gene: -
J gene: TRBJ2-7
V gene: TRBV23-1
clone size: -
CDR3 DNA: TGCGCCAGCAGTCAATCTTGTCTTAATCCGGACCGAGCCTACGAGCAGTACTTC
CDR3 protein: CASSQSCLNPDRAYEQYF

D gene: TRBD2
J gene: TRBJ2-1
V gene: TRBV28
clone size: -
CDR3 DNA: TGTGCCAGCAGTTTATCCCGAAAGGGGGGGGTGGGACTAGCGGGTTACAATGAGCAGTTCTTC
CDR3 protein: CASSLSRKGGVGLAGYNEQFF

D gene: -
J gene: TRBJ1-4
V gene: TRBV6-1
clone size: once
CDR3 DNA: TGTGCCAGCACCGCAGGGGCAACTAATGAAAAACTGTTTTTT
CDR3 protein: CASTAGATNEKLFF

D gene: -
J gene: TRBJ2-5
V gene: TRBV15
clone size: -
CDR3 DNA: TGTGCCACCAGCAGACGGACCTACCAAGAGACCCAGTACTTC
CDR3 protein: CATSRRTYQETQYF

D gene: -
J gene: TRBJ2-3
V gene: TRBV7-9
clone size: -
CDR3 DNA: TGTGCCAGCAGCCGGCGGGTGGGCACAGATACGCAGTATTTT
CDR3 protein: CASSRRVGTDTQYF